A selection of T cell receptor beta chains follows, all from one sample in a study of blood T cells in healthy people across ages. A single record per CDR3 protein comes from TCRdb applying MiXCR to the 5' RACE reads. The data show about 680,000 distinct CDR3 sequences, around 49% seen once. The source material was blood. The receptors originated from a woman aged 55-75 years in good health. Both conserved end residues are part of each CDR3. Each record gives: D gene, clone size, J gene, V gene, CDR3 protein, CDR3 DNA. The D gene is left open where the match is weak. The size of a clone is reported for some rows only, either as once, few or many, or as a class for expanded clones.

>TRBD1|.|TRBJ2-1|TRBV20-1
CSASFEDRGLVSALSSYNEQFF
TGCAGTGCTAGTTTTGAGGACAGGGGCCTGGTCTCGGCACTAAGCTCCTACAATGAGCAGTTCTTC
>.|few|TRBJ2-4|TRBV7-2
CASSLDFSQGSHIQYF
TGTGCCAGCAGCTTAGACTTTTCCCAGGGGTCGCACATTCAGTACTTC
>TRBD1|.|TRBJ1-4|TRBV20-1
CSAGGGQGRSTNEKLFF
TGCAGTGCCGGGGGGGGACAGGGGAGATCGACTAATGAAAAACTGTTTTTT
>TRBD2|.|TRBJ2-3|TRBV20-1
CSASLAGVKDTQYF
TGCAGTGCTAGTCTAGCGGGAGTTAAAGATACGCAGTATTTT
>.|.|TRBJ2-3|TRBV12-3/TRBV12-4
CASSSSQEGTDTQYF
TGTGCCAGCAGCTCCTCCCAGGAGGGCACAGATACGCAGTATTTT
>TRBD2|.|TRBJ2-5|TRBV28
CASRKAGAQQYF
TGTGCAAGCAGGAAAGCGGGGGCCCAGCAGTACTTC
>.|few|TRBJ1-1|TRBV4-3
CASSQVKDSGTEAFF
TGCGCCAGCAGCCAAGTTAAGGACAGTGGGACTGAAGCTTTCTTT
>.|.|TRBJ2-7|TRBV6-1
CASSPTRRVWGLGEQYF
TGTGCCAGCAGCCCCACACGTAGAGTTTGGGGACTCGGCGAGCAGTACTTC
>TRBD2|few|TRBJ2-1|TRBV7-9
CASSPGTTGEQFF
TGTGCCAGCAGCCCCGGGACTACCGGTGAGCAGTTCTTC
>.|.|TRBJ2-4|TRBV14
CASSQDTRLAKNIQYF
TGTGCCAGCAGCCAAGATACTCGGCTAGCCAAAAACATTCAGTACTTC
>TRBD1|.|TRBJ2-5|TRBV27
CASSKQGRETQYF
TGTGCCAGCAGCAAACAGGGGCGGGAGACCCAGTACTTC
>TRBD1|few|TRBJ2-3|TRBV10-3
CAIGGQGGIGDTQYF
TGTGCCATCGGTGGACAGGGGGGAATAGGGGATACGCAGTATTTT
>.|few|TRBJ2-5|TRBV10-3
CAISAGQLQETQYF
TGTGCCATCAGTGCAGGACAGCTTCAAGAGACCCAGTACTTC
>TRBD2|.|TRBJ2-2|TRBV6-2/TRBV6-3
CASSYQAGGRDTGELFF
TGTGCCAGCAGTTATCAGGCGGGAGGGCGCGACACCGGGGAGCTGTTTTTT
>.|many|TRBJ2-7|TRBV2
CASSLEGGGPNEQYF
TGTGCCAGCAGCCTCGAGGGGGGAGGGCCCAACGAGCAGTACTTC
>TRBD1|.|TRBJ2-7|TRBV7-9
CASSPRQGVNEQYF
TGTGCCAGCAGCCCGCGACAGGGGGTTAATGAGCAGTACTTC
>.|.|TRBJ2-3|TRBV15
CATSIRVGASTDTQYF
TGTGCCACCAGCATCCGGGTGGGGGCGAGCACAGATACGCAGTATTTT